The 3 T cell receptor beta chains below were found in one sample sequenced in a study of beta chain features in type 1 diabetes. Of the isolated RNA, all was reverse transcribed, and so the sequenced material was expressed TCRB transcripts. Profiling relied on immunoSEQ multiplex PCR, and the TCRdb table lists in-frame clones only, not all of them. There are about 280,000 clones in the sample; about 15% occur only once, and around 0.015% lies in the top ten. Whole-study findings and limits: Type 1 diabetes patients had moderately but significantly shorter TCRB CDR3s in all four CD4+ subsets.

Antigens of these TCRs are unknown. The sample was naive CD4+ T cells from blood. The receptors come from a man aged 18 to 29 with type 1 diabetes.

The J gene is TRBJ2-1, the V gene TRBV28; D possibly corresponds to TRBD1 (6 bases). The germline V gene has CDR1 MDHEN and CDR2 SYDVKM. V lost 6 bases and J lost 4, with 10 bases in between. CDR3 length: 13 amino acids. CDR3 coding DNA: TGTGCCAGCAGCAGGGGATTATACAATGAGCAGTTCTTC. Translated, it gives CASSRGLYNEQFF.

This clone has a handful of counts. J is TRBJ2-2 and V is TRBV19; tentatively, D is TRBD1 (5 bases). The CDR3 length is 14 residues. CDR1 is LNHDA, CDR2 SQIVND, per germline (reference sequence). Trimming took 7 bases from V and 5 from J, leaving 14 bases between them. CDR3 nucleotide sequence: TGTGCCAGTATTGGGGCTCATGGGACCGGGGAGCTGTTTTTT. This translates into CASIGAHGTGELFF.

J is TRBJ2-1 and V is TRBV9; 11 bases match TRBD2. The CDR3 sequence is 15 residues long. V was clipped by 0 bases and J by 10 bases; unmatched bases: 6. Germline V gene data show CDR1 as SGDLS and CDR2 as YYNGEE. The CDR3 DNA sequence: TGTGCCAGCAGCGTAGGACTAGCGGGATTCACGGAGCAGTTCTTC. Translating gives CASSVGLAGFTEQFF.